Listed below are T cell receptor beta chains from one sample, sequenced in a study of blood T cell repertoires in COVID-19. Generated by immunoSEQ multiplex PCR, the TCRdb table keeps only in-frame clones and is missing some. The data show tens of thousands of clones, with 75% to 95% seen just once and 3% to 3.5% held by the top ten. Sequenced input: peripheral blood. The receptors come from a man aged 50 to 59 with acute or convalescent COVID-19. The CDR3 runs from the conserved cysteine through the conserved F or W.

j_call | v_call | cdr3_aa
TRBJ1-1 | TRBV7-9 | CASNLGGNTEAFF
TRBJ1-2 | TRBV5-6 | CASSATEKNYGYTF
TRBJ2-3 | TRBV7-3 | CASSPRLSGSTDTQYF
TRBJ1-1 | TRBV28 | CASSLRGGIAFF
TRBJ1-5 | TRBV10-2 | CASSESLASNQPQHF
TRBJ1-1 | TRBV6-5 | CASRRRTEAFF
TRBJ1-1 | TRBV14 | CASSPPLEGVVPFF
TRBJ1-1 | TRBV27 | CASSFTQNTEAFF
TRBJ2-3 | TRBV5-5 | CASSVSGGAVTDTQYF
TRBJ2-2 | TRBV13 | CASSSRDRRTGELFF
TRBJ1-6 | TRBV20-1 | CSASSTGGIHNSPLHF
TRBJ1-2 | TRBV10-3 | CAISESGTAYGYTF
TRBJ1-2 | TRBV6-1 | CASSENMFGKGGYTF
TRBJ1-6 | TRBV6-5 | CASILREVNSPLHF
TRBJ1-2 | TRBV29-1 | CSVVAGLRGYTF
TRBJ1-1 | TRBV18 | CASSRSMNTEAFF
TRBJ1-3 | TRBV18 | CASSPRQGGDTIYF
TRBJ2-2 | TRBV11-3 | CASSPGGAGTGELFF
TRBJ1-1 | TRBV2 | CARLGQNTEAFF
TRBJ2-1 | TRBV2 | CANLHSPAGGTYNEQFF
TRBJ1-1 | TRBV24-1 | CATSDLTTGKAFF
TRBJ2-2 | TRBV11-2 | CASSRNSGLVANTGELFF
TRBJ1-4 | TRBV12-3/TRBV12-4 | CASSSRGNEKLFF
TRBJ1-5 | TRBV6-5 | CLSQAGTGREQPQHF
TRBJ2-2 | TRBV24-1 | CATSVDSYTGELFF
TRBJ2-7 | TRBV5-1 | CASSGQGSSYEQYF
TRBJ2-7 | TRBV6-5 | CASSILAGGYEQYF
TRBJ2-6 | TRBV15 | CATSKGRGSGANVLTF
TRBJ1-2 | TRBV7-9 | CASSPRPGRYGYTF
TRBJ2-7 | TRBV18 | CASSTGQSFSDEQYF
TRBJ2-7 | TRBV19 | CASSAGGGYEQYF
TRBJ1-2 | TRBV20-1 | CSASQNYGYTF
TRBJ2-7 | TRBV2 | CASSEGLAGGLYEQYF
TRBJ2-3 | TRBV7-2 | CASSQSLTGTDTQYF
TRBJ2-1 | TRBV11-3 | CASSLSGGYNEQFF